This T cell receptor (beta chain) is from a study of blood T cell repertoires in COVID-19. On the study more broadly: T cells, B-cell-depleted T cells, or PBMCs supplied cDNA or gDNA.

Clones were sequenced by immunoSEQ multiplex PCR, and TCRdb holds only the in-frame ones, with some missing. The sample consists of about 230,000 clones, approximately 85% of them appearing once. The CDR3 loop spans 14 amino acids. Germline V CDR1 and CDR2: MNHNY, SVGAGI (reference sequence). Trimming shortened V by 6 bases and J by 0 bases, and 11 bases separated the two germline ends. Specimen: peripheral blood. This clonotype was sampled from a man in his forties or fifties with acute or convalescent COVID-19. This chain connects TRBV6-6 to TRBJ1-2; D may be TRBD1 (6 bases). The CDR3 DNA follows: TGTGCCAGCAGCCAAGGGACAACTAACTATGGCTACACCTTC. As protein: CASSQGTTNYGYTF.